This note documents a single TCR beta chain sequence. Its antigen is as yet unknown. Donors in the study were healthy people who gave bone marrow. The study sampled nominally healthy donors, though unrecorded immune exposures were likely. The PCR was carried out with 60 Vbeta primers and 13 Jbeta primers. Sequenced by immunoSEQ multiplex PCR; TCRdb stores in-frame clones only, minus some. This sample has over 200,000 clones, with approximately 87% found just once. Germline V gene data show CDR1 as KGHSH and CDR2 as LQKENI. The ends were cut back, 2 bases at V and 2 bases at J, with 15 bases in the middle. The CDR3 is made up of 17 amino acids. The data were taken from a study of cytomegalovirus exposure and HLA in healthy donors. General study points: When analyzed later, a missense DCLRE1C variant was found to be linked to TCR beta V- and J-gene trimming.

This TCR derives from a human donor in good health. The chain employs TRBV18 and TRBJ2-2; tentative D call: TRBD1 (6 bases). Sequenced: PBMCs. CDR3 in amino acids: CASSPASTGANTGELFF. Written as DNA, the CDR3 is TGTGCCAGCTCACCAGCGTCGACAGGCGCTAACACCGGGGAGCTGTTTTTT.